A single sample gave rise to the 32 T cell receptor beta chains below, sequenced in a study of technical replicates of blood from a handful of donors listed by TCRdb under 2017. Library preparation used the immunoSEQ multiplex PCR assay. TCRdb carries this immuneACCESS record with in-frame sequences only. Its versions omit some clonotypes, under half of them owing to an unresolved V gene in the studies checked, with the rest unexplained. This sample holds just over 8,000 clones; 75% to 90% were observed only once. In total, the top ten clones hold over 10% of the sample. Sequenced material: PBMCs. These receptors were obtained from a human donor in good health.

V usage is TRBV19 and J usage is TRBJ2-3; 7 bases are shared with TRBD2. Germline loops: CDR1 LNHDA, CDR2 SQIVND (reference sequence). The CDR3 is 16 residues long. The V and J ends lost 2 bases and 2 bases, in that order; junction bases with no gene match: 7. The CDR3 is CASSIYTSGDTDTQYF. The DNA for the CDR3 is TGTGCCAGTAGTATATATACGAGCGGGGACACAGATACGCAGTATTTT.

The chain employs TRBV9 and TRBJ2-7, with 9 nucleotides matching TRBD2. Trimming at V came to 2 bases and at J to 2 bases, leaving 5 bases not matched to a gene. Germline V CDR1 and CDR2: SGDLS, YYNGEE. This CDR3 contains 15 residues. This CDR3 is CASSVTSGKPYEQYF. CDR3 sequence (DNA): TGTGCCAGCAGCGTGACTAGCGGAAAGCCCTACGAGCAGTACTTC.

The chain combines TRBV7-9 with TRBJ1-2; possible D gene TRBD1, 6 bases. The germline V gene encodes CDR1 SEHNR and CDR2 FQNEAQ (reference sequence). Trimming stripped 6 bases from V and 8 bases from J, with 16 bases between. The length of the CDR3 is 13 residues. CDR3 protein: CASRPGELGGYTF. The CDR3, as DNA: TGTGCCAGCAGACCAGGGGAATTGGGAGGCTACACCTTC.

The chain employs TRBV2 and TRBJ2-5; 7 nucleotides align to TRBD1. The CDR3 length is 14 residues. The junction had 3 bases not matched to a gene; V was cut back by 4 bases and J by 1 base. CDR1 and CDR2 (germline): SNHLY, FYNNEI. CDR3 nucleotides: TGTGCCAGCAGTGGCCGGGACAGCCAAGAGACCCAGTACTTC. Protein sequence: CASSGRDSQETQYF.

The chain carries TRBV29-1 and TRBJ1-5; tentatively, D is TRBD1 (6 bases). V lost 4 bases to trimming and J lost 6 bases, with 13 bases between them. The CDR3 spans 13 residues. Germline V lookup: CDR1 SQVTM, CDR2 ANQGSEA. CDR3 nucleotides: TGCAGCGTTGGATCGGGGGGCGGTCAGCCCCAGCATTTT. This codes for CSVGSGGGQPQHF.

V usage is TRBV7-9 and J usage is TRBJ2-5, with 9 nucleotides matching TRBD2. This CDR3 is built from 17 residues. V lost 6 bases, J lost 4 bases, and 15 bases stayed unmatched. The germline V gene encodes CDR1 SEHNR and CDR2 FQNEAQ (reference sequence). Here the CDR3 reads CASSPPGAGGPLETQYF. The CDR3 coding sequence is TGTGCCAGCAGTCCCCCCGGGGCGGGAGGGCCTTTAGAGACCCAGTACTTC. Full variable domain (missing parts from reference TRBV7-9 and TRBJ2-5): DTGVSQNPRHKITKRGQNVTFRCDPISEHNRLYWYRQTLGQGPEFLTYFQNEAQLEKSRLLSDRFSAERPKGSFSTLEIQRTEQGDSAMYLCASSPPGAGGPLETQYFGPGTRLLVL.

The CDR3 loop is CASSSSNLRVNYGYTF. The CDR3 DNA follows: TGTGCCAGCAGCTCGAGCAACCTAAGAGTGAACTATGGCTACACCTTC. The J gene is TRBJ1-2, the V gene TRBV7-2; D unresolved. V lost 4 bases, J lost 2 bases, and 17 bases lay in between. The length of the CDR3 is 16 residues. Germline values: CDR1 SGHTA, CDR2 FQGNSA.

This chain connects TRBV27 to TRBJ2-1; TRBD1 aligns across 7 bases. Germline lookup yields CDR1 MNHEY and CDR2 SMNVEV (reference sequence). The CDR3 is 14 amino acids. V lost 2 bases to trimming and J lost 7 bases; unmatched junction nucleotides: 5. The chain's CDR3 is CASSLRAGGNEQFF. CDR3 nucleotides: TGTGCCAGCAGTTTACGGGCAGGGGGTAATGAGCAGTTCTTC.

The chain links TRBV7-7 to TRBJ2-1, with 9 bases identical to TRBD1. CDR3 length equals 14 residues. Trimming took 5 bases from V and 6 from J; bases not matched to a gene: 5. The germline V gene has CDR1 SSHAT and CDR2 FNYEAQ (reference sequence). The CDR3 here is CASSLGDRVNEQFF. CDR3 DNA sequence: TGTGCCAGCAGCCTGGGGGACAGGGTCAATGAGCAGTTCTTC.

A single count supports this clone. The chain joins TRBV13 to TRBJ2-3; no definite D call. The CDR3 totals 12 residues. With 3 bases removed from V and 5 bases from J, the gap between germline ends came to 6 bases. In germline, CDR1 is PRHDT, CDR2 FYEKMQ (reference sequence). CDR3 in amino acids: CASSFSRDTQYF. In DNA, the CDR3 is TGTGCCAGCAGCTTTTCTCGAGATACGCAGTATTTT. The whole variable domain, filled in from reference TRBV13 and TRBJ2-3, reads AAGVIQSPRHLIKEKRETATLKCYPIPRHDTVYWYQQGPGQDPQFLISFYEKMQSDKGSIPDRFSAQQFSDYHSELNMSSLELGDSALYFCASSFSRDTQYFGPGTRLTVL.

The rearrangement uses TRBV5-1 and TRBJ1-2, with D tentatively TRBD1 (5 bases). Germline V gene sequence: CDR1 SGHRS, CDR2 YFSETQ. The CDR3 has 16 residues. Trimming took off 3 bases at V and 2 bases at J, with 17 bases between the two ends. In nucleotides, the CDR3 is TGCGCCAGCAGCTCAAATCCCAGGGCGGAGAACTATGGCTACACCTTC. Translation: CASSSNPRAENYGYTF.

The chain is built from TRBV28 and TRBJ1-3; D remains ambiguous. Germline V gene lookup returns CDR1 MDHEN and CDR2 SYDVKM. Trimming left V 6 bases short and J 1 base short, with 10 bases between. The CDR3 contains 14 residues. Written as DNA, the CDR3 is TGTGCCAGCAGGGGTACAGTGTCTGGAAACACCATATATTTT. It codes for CASRGTVSGNTIYF.

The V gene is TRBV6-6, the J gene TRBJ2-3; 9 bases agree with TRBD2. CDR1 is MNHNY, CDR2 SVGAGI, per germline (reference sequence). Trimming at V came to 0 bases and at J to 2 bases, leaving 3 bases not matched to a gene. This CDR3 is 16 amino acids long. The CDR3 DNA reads TGTGCCAGCAGTTACTCGGCTAGCGGGATCACAGATACGCAGTATTTT. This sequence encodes CASSYSASGITDTQYF.

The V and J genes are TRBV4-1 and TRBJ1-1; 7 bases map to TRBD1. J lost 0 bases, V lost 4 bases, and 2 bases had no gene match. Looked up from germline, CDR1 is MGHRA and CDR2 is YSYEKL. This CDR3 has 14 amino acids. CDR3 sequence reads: CASSLQGVNTEAFF. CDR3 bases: TGCGCCAGCAGCCTTCAGGGGGTGAACACTGAAGCTTTCTTT.

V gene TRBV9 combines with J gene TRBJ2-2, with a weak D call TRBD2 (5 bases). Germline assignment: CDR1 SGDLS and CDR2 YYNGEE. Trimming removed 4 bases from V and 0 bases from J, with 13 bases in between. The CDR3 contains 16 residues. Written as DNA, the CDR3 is TGTGCCAGCAGCCCCCTGGAGCGGTCGAACACCGGGGAGCTGTTTTTT. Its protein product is CASSPLERSNTGELFF.

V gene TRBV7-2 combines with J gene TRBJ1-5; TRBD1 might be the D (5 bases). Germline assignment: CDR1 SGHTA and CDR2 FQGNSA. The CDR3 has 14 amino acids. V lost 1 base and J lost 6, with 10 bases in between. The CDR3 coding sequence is TGTGCCAGCAGCTTAGTAGGGGAGGGTCAGCCCCAGCATTTT. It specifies CASSLVGEGQPQHF.

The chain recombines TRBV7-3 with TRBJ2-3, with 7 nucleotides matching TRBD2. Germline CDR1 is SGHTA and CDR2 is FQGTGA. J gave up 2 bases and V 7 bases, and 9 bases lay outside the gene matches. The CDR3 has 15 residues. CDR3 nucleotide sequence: TGTGCCAGCACCGCGACTAGCAGGCTCACAGATACGCAGTATTTT. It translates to CASTATSRLTDTQYF.

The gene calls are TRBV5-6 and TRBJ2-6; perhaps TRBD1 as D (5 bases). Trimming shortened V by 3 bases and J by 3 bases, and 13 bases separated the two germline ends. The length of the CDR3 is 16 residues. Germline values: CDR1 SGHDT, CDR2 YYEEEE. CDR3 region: CASSSIAGNGANVLTF. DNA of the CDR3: TGTGCCAGCAGCTCTATAGCAGGGAATGGGGCCAACGTCCTGACTTTC.

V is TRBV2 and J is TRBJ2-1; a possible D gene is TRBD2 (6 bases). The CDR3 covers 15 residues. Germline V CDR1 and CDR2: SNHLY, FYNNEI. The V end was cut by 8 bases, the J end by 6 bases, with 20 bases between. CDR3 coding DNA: TGTGCCAGCCCCGGCCCGCCTGGAGGGGCCAATGAGCAGTTCTTC. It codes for CASPGPPGGANEQFF. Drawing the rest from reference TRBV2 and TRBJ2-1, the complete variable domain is EPEVTQTPSHQVTQMGQEVILRCVPISNHLYFYWYRQILGQKVEFLVSFYNNEISEKSEIFDDQFSVERPDGSNFTLKIRSTKLEDSAMYFCASPGPPGGANEQFFGPGTRLTVL.

CDR3 coding DNA: TGCAGTGGCGCGACTAGCCACGAGCAGTACTTC. Protein product: CSGATSHEQYF. The chain combines TRBV20-1 with TRBJ2-7; 7 nucleotides align to TRBD2. V shed 7 bases, J shed 5 bases, and the junction held 5 bases outside the gene matches. The CDR3 has 11 amino acids. Germline V gene lookup returns CDR1 DFQATT and CDR2 SNEGSKA (reference sequence).

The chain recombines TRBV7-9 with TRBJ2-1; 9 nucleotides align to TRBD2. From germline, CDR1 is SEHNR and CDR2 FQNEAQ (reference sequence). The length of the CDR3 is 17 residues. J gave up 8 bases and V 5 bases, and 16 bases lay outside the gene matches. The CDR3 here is CASSRPRVAGVAHEQFF. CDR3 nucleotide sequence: TGTGCCAGCAGCCGACCTCGGGTAGCGGGAGTTGCCCATGAGCAGTTCTTC.

The CDR3 spells CASSHMSGTGGYEQYF. CDR3 bases: TGCGCCAGCAGCCATATGTCCGGGACAGGGGGCTACGAGCAGTACTTC. The chain is built from TRBV4-1 and TRBJ2-7, with TRBD1 matching over 11 bases. Germline CDR1 and CDR2: MGHRA and YSYEKL. V lost 3 bases to trimming and J lost 3 bases; unmatched junction nucleotides: 7. This CDR3 has 16 amino acids.

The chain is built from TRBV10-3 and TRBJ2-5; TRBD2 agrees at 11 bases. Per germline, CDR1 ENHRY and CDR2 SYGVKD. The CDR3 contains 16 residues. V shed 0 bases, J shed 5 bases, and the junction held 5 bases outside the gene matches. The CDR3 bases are TGTGCCATCAGTGAGTCTGTAGCGGGAGGGGCGGAGACCCAGTACTTC. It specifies CAISESVAGGAETQYF.

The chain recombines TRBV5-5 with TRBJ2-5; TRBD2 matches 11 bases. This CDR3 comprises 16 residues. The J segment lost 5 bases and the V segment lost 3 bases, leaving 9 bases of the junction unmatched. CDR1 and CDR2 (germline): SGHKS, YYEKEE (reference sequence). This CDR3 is CASSYTSGSSGETQYF. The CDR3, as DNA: TGTGCCAGCAGCTACACTAGCGGGAGTTCGGGGGAGACCCAGTACTTC. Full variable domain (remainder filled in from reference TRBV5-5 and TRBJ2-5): DAGVTQSPTHLIKTRGQQVTLRCSPISGHKSVSWYQQVLGQGPQFIFQYYEKEERGRGNFPDRFSARQFPNYSSELNVNALLLGDSALYLCASSYTSGSSGETQYFGPGTRLLVL.

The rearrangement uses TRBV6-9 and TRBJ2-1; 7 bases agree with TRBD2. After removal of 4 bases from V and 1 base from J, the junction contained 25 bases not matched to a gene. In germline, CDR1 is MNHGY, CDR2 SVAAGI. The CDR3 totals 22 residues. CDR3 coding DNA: TGTGCCAGCAGTTCTTGCGTGAATAACATTGTGGGGACTAAGCGGTCCTACAATGAGCAGTTCTTC. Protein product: CASSSCVNNIVGTKRSYNEQFF.

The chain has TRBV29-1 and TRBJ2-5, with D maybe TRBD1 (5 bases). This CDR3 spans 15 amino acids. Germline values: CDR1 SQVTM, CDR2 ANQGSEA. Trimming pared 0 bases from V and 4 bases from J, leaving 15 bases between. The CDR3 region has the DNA TGCAGCGTTGAAGATAGACAGACAGTTGGAGAGACCCAGTACTTC. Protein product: CSVEDRQTVGETQYF.

In DNA form, the CDR3 reads TGTGCCAGCAAGGGACAGGGGGTCGGCGAGCAGTACTTC. Translating gives CASKGQGVGEQYF. V is TRBV6-1 and J is TRBJ2-7; 11 bases align to TRBD1. The V gene end was trimmed by 7 bases and the J gene end by 6 bases; junction bases not matched to a gene: 5. Germline CDR1 reads MNHNS; CDR2 reads SASEGT. This CDR3 has 13 residues.

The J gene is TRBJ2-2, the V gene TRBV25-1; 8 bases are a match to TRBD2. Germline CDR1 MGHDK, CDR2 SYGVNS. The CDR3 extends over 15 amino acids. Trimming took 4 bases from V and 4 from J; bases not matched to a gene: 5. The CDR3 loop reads CASSAGLGGTGELFF. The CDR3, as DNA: TGTGCCAGCAGTGCGGGACTAGGGGGCACCGGGGAGCTGTTTTTT.

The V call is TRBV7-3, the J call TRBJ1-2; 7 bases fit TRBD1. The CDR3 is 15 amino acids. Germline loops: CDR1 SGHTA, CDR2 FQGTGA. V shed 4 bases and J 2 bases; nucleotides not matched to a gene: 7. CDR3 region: CASSSGQAANYGYTF. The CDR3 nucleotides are TGTGCCAGCAGCTCCGGACAGGCGGCGAACTATGGCTACACCTTC.

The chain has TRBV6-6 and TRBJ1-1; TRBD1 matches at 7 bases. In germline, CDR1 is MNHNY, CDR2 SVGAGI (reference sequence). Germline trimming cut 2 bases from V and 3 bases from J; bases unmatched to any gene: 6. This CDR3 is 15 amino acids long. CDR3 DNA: TGTGCCAGCAGTTACCGGCAGGGGGTGTACACTGAAGCTTTCTTT. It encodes CASSYRQGVYTEAFF.

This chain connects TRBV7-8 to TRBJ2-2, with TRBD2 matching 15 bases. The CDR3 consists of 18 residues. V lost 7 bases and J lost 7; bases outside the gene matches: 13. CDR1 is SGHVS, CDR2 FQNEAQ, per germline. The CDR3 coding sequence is TGTGCCAGCACCACCCTCGTGGGACTAGCGGGAGGAGGCGGGGAGCTGTTTTTT. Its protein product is CASTTLVGLAGGGGELFF.

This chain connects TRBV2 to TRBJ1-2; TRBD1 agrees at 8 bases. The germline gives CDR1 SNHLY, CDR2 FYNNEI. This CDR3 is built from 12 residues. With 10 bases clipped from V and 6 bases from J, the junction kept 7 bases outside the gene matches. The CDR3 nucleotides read TGTGCCACAAGTCCAGGGGGCCATGGCTACACCTTC. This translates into CATSPGGHGYTF.